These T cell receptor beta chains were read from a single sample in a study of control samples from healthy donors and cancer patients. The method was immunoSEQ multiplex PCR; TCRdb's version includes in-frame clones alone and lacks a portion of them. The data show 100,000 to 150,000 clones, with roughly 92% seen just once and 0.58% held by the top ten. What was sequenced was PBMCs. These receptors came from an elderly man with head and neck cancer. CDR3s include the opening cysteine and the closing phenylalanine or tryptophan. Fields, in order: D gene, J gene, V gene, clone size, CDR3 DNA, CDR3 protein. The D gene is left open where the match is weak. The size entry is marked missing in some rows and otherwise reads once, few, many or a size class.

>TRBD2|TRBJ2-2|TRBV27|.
TGTGCCAGCAGTCCACCGGTCGCGGGAGGCACCACCGGGGAGCTGTTTTTT
CASSPPVAGGTTGELFF
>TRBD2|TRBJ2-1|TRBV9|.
TGTGCCAGCAGCGTAGAAGTAGCGGGAGCTATGAATGAGCAGTTCTTC
CASSVEVAGAMNEQFF
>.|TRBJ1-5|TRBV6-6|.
TGTGCCAGCAGCTTGAAGGGTTTGGGCATCGAACTTTCTACTAGCAATCAGCCCCAGCATTTT
CASSLKGLGIELSTSNQPQHF
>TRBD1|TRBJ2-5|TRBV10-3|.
TGTGCCATCAGGGACAGGGTAGGGGAGACCCAGTACTTC
CAIRDRVGETQYF
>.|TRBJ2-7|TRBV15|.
TGTGCCACCAGCAGAGTGGGGCTGTGGGGTAACGAGCAGTACTTC
CATSRVGLWGNEQYF
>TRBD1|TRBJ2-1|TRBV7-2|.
TGTGCCAGCAGCGTGACAGGGACCATGGGTGAGCAGTTCTTC
CASSVTGTMGEQFF
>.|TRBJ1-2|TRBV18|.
TGTGCCAGCTCACCCGAAGGGTCCCAGGGCCCTGGTCACTATGGCTACACCTTC
CASSPEGSQGPGHYGYTF
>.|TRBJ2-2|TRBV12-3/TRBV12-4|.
TGTGCCAGCAGTTTAGCGGCCGGGGAGCTGTTTTTT
CASSLAAGELFF
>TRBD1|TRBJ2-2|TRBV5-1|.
TGCGCCAGCAGCGTAGACAGGGGTTTCGCCGGGGAGCTGTTTTTT
CASSVDRGFAGELFF
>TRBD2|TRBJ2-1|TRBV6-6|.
TGTGCCAGCAGTCCCCGACTAGCGGACAGCAATGAGCAGTTCTTC
CASSPRLADSNEQFF
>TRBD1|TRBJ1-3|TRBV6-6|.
TGTGCCAGCAGTTCCTTGGGACAGAGCTCTGGAAACACCATATATTTT
CASSSLGQSSGNTIYF
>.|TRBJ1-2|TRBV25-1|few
TGTGCCAGCCAATCGACGGCCAACTATGGCTACACCTTC
CASQSTANYGYTF
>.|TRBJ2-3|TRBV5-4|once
TGTGCCAGCAGCCCCCCCGGTGCCAGACGAGATACGCAGTATTTT
CASSPPGARRDTQYF
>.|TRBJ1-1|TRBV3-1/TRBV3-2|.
TGTGCCAGCAGCCCGTCAACGGTGGGAGGTTCGGCTTTCTTT
CASSPSTVGGSAFF
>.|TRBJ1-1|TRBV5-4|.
TGTGCCAGCAGCTTATACACGGGGAACACTGAAGCTTTCTTT
CASSLYTGNTEAFF
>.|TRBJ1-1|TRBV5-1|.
TGCGCCAGCAGCTTGTTGGGGGAAACTGAAGCTTTCTTT
CASSLLGETEAFF
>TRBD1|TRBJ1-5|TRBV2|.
TGTGCCAGCAGACCCCCGGGACAGGGATCCTCTTATAGCAATCAGCCCCAGCATTTT
CASRPPGQGSSYSNQPQHF
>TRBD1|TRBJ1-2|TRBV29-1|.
TGCAGCGCGGAGACAGGGGGCGCGGGTGGCTACACCTTC
CSAETGGAGGYTF
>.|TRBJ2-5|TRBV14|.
TGTGCCAGCAGCCAAGAAGACAGTTCGTACCAAGAGACCCAGTACTTC
CASSQEDSSYQETQYF
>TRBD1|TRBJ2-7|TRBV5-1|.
TGCGCCAGCAGCCAGACCGGGACAGGGGACGAGCAGTACTTC
CASSQTGTGDEQYF
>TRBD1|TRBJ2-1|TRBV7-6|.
TGTGCCAGCAGCTTCTTACAGGGGGCCGGGGATGAGCAGTTCTTC
CASSFLQGAGDEQFF
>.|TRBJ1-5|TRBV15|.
TGTGCCACCAGCAGGACGGGACAAAGCAATCAGCCCCAGCATTTT
CATSRTGQSNQPQHF
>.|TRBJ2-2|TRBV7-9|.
TGTGCCAGCAGCCCAGACTTGAACACCGGGGAGCTGTTTTTT
CASSPDLNTGELFF
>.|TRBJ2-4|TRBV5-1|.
TGCGCCAGCAGCTACGGGAGTACCAAAAACATTCAGTACTTC
CASSYGSTKNIQYF
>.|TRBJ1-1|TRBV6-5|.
TGTGCCAGCAGCCCATTGTCTAAGGGGCTGACTGAAGCTTTCTTT
CASSPLSKGLTEAFF
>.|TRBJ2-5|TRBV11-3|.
TGTGCCAGCAGCTTAAATTCCGGTCGAAATCACCAAGAGACCCAGTACTTC
CASSLNSGRNHQETQYF
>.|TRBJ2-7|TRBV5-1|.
TGCGCCAGCAGCCAAATTGGGGGCTCGGGGGTATACGAGCAGTACTTC
CASSQIGGSGVYEQYF
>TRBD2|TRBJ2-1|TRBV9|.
TGTGCCAGCAGCGTTACTAGCGGGGGCGCCTCCGGGCAGTTCTTC
CASSVTSGGASGQFF
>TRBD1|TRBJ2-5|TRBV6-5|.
TGTGCCAGCAGTCCAGGACAGGTGCCGGAGACCCAGTACTTC
CASSPGQVPETQYF
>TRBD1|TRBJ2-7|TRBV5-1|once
TGCGCCAGCAGCTGGACGACAGGGAGAGGCTACGAGCAGTACTTC
CASSWTTGRGYEQYF
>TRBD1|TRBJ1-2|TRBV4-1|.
TGCGCCAGCAGAGCAGGGGGCAATGGCTACACCTTC
CASRAGGNGYTF
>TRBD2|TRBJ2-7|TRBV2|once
TGTGCCAGCGGACTAGCGGGGGGGATCGTGTACGAGCAGTACTTC
CASGLAGGIVYEQYF